The source of this T cell receptor beta chain is a study of T cell responses to AZD1222 COVID-19 vaccine. Germline assignment: CDR1 MDHEN and CDR2 SYDVKM. The germline V and J ends were trimmed by 1 base and 3 bases, with 19 bases remaining between them. This CDR3 has 18 residues. To note about this clone: Its antigen remains unidentified.

Study findings and constraints: The reported proportion of spike-specific TCRs targeting unmutated variant regions was nearly half. With dominance at 160-218 and 743-854, vaccine-associated CD4 TCRs spanned spike.

Libraries were prepared by immunoSEQ multiplex PCR; TCRdb keeps only in-frame clonotypes and omits some of them. The table records about 190,000 clones, approximately 91% of them present only once. Sequenced material: peripheral blood, taken on day 0 of AZD1222 vaccination. This TCR was sampled from an adult in good health. This chain links TRBV28 with TRBJ1-3; perhaps TRBD1 as D (6 bases). CDR3 amino acids: CASSLSLGQPHDGNTIYF. The DNA of the CDR3 is TGTGCCAGCAGTTTATCATTAGGACAGCCTCACGATGGAAACACCATATATTTT.